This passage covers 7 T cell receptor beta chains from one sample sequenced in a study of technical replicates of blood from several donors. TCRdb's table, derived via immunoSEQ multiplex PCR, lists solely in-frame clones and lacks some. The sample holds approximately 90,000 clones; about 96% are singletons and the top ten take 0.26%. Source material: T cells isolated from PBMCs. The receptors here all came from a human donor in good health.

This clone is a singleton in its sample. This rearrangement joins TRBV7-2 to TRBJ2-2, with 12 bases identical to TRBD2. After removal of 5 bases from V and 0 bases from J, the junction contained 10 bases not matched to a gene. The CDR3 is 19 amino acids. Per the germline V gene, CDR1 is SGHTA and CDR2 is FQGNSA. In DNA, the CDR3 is TGTGCCAGCAGCCGAACGCGTCCTAGCGGGGGGGCGAACACCGGGGAGCTGTTTTTT. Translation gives CASSRTRPSGGANTGELFF.

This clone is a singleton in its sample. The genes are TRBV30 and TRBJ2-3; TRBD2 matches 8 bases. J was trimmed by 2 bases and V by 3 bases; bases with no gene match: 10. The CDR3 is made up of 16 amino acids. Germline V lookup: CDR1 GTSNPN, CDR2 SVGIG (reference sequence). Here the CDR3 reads CAWSGGAGGFTDTQYF. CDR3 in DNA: TGTGCCTGGAGCGGGGGGGCGGGGGGATTCACAGATACGCAGTATTTT.

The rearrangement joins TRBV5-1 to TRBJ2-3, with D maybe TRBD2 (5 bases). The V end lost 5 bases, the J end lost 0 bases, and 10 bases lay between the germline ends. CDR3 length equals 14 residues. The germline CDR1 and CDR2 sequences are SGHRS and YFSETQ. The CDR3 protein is CASSLASSTDTQYF. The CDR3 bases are TGCGCCAGCAGTTTAGCGAGTAGCACAGATACGCAGTATTTT. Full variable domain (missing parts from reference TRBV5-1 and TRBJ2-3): KAGVTQTPRYLIKTRGQQVTLSCSPISGHRSVSWYQQTPGQGLQFLFEYFSETQRNKGNFPGRFSGRQFSNSRSEMNVSTLELGDSALYLCASSLASSTDTQYFGPGTRLTVL.

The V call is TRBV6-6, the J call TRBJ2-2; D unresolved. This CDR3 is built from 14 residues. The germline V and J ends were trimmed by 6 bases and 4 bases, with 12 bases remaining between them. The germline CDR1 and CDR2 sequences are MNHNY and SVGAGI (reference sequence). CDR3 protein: CASSKSFSTGELFF. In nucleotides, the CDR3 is TGTGCCAGCAGCAAGAGTTTCTCCACCGGGGAGCTGTTTTTT.

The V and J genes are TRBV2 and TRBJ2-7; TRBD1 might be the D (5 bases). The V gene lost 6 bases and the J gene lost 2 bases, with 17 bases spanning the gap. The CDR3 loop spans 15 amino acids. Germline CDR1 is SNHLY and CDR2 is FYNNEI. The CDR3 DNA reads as TGTGCCAGCAGGGAATACAGGTTTGGGGCCTACGAGCAGTACTTC. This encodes CASREYRFGAYEQYF.

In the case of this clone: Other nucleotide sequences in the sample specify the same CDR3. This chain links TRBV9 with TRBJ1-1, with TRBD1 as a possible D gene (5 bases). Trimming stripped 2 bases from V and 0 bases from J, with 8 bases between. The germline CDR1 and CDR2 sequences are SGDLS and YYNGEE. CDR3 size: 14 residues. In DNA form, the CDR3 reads TGTGCCAGCAGCGTGGGGGGAATGAACACTGAAGCTTTCTTT. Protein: CASSVGGMNTEAFF.

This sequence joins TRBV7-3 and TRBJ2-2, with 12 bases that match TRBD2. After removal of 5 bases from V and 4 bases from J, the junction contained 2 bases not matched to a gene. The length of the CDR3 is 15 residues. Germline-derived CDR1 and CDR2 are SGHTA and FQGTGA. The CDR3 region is CASSPSGGGTGELFF. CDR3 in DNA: TGTGCCAGCAGCCCTAGCGGGGGGGGCACCGGGGAGCTGTTTTTT.